This entry concerns a single T cell receptor (beta chain). These data come from a study of blood T cells in healthy people across ages. The use of a sample-barcoded 5' primer and a J-beta primer mix characterized a second PCR of about 7 to 12 cycles. In TCRdb, the 5' RACE reads were re-called with MiXCR into one record per CDR3 protein. The table shows around 1.1 million distinct CDR3 sequences, with around two fifths occurring only once. The ends lost 3 bases at V and 7 bases at J; junction bases unmatched: 14. Looked up from germline, CDR1 is SGHTA and CDR2 is FQGNSA. The CDR3 contains 16 residues. This TCR was sampled from a man aged 18 to 29 in good health. Material: blood. V usage is TRBV7-2 and J usage is TRBJ2-7, with TRBD2 identical over 8 bases. The CDR3: CASSLTSDMIYNEQYF. The CDR3 DNA reads TGTGCCAGCAGCTTGACTAGCGACATGATCTACAATGAGCAGTACTTC.